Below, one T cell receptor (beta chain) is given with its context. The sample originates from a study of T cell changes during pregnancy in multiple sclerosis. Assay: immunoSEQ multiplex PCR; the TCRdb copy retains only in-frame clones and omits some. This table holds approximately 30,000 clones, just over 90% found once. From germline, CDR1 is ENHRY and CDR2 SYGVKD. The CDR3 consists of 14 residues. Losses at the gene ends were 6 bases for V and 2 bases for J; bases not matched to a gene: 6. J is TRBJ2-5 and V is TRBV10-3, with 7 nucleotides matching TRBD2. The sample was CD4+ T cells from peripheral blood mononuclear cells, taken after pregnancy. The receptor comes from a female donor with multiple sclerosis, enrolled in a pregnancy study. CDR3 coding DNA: TGTGCCATCAGGGAAGCGGGGAATCAAGAGACCCAGTACTTC. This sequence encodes CAIREAGNQETQYF.